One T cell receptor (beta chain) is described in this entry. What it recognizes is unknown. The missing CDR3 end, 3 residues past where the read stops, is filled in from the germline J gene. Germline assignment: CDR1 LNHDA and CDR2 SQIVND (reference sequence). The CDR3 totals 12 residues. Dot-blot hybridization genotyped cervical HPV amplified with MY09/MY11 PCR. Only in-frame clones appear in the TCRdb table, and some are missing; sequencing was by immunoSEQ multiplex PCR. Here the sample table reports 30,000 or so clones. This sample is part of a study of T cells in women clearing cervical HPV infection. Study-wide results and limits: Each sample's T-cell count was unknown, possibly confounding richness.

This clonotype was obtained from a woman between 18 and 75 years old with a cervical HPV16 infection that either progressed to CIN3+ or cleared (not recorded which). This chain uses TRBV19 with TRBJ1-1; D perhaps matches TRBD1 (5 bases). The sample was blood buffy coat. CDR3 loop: CASSIGGAEAFF. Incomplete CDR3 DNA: TGTGCCAGTAGTATAGGGGGCGCCGAA.